This T cell receptor beta chain was retrieved from a study of blood T cell repertoires in COVID-19. The wider study: Samples of COVID-19 (acute and convalescent) were obtained from the United States, Italy and Spain. T cells, B-cell-depleted T cells, or PBMCs supplied cDNA or gDNA.

There are 14 residues in the CDR3. V lost 4 bases to trimming and J lost 8 bases, with 15 bases between them. Germline CDR1 and CDR2: KGHSH and LQKENI. In the authors' methods: Researchers report that nucleated cell counts were estimated from reference gene primer amplification. Profiling relied on immunoSEQ multiplex PCR, and the TCRdb table lists in-frame clones only, not all of them. For V, J and clone size, that table is used; D and trimming come from the DNA. Here the sample spans 55,000 to 80,000 clones, more than 75% being singletons. The clonotype comes from a woman aged 60-70 years with acute or convalescent COVID-19. The V and J genes are TRBV18 and TRBJ2-1; D gene unclear. The sample consisted of peripheral blood. In DNA form, the CDR3 reads TGTGCCAGCTCACTGGGCAGGCAAGGCTATGAGCAGTTCTTC. Encoded protein: CASSLGRQGYEQFF.